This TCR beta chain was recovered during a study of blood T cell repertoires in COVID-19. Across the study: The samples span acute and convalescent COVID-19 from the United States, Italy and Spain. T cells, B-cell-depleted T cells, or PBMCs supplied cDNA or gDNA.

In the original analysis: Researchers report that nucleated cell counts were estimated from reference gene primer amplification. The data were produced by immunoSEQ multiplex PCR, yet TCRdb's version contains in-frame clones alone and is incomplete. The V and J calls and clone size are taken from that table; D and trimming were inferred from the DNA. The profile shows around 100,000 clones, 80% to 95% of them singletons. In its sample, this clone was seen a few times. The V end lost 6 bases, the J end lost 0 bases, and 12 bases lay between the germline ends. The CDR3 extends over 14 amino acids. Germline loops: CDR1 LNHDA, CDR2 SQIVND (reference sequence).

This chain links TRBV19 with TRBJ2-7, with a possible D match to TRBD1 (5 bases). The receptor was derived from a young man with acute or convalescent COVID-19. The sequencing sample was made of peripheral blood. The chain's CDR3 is CASSKQVDSYEQYF. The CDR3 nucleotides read TGTGCCAGTAGCAAACAGGTAGACTCCTACGAGCAGTACTTC. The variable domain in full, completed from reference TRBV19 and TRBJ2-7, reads DGGITQSPKYLFRKEGQNVTLSCEQNLNHDAMYWYRQDPGQGLRLIYYSQIVNDFQKGDIAEGYSVSREKKESFPLTVTSAQKNPTAFYLCASSKQVDSYEQYFGPGTRLTVT.